What follows is one TCR beta chain and its context. These data belong to a study of spatial heterogeneity in lung cancer. Background on the study: Alpha-chain sequences were consistently detected in smaller numbers than beta-chain sequences.

Time point given: blood at routine non-recurrence follow-up after resection. TCRdb redid the calling of the 5' RACE reads with MiXCR, one entry per CDR3 protein. This table has 110,000 or so distinct CDR3 sequences, 10% to 14% appearing once. V shed 0 bases and J 2 bases; nucleotides not matched to a gene: 5. The germline V gene encodes CDR1 SGDLS and CDR2 YYNGEE. This CDR3 comprises 16 residues. The specimen comprised PBMCs, sampled at follow-up. This sequence joins TRBV9 and TRBJ2-7, with TRBD2 identical over 10 bases. This clonotype was obtained from a female donor with early-stage non-small cell lung cancer. This chain's CDR3 is CASSVGPSGRAYEQYF. The CDR3, as DNA: TGTGCCAGCAGCGTAGGCCCAAGCGGGAGGGCCTACGAGCAGTACTTC. Complete variable domain (other parts from reference TRBV9 and TRBJ2-7): DSGVTQTPKHLITATGQRVTLRCSPRSGDLSVYWYQQSLDQGLQFLIQYYNGEERAKGNILERFSAQQFPDLHSELNLSSLELGDSALYFCASSVGPSGRAYEQYFGPGTRLTVT.